The 17 T cell receptor beta chains below come from one sample, sequenced in a study of memory B cells and T cells in multiple sclerosis. Data came from immunoSEQ multiplex PCR; TCRdb stores just in-frame clones and leaves some out. The sample yields approximately 47,000 clones, roughly 82% seen once. Separate sequencing covered autoproliferating (CFSE-dim) and non-proliferating (CFSE-high) T cells from stimulus-free culture. Replicate wells were pooled after more than 6 days of stimulus-free culture of around 54 million CFSE-labeled PBMCs. Their cognate antigens are unknown. Sequencing was performed on PBMCs from blood kept in culture. Receptor source: a human donor with multiple sclerosis.

The rearrangement joins TRBV7-3 to TRBJ1-1; D call uncertain. Germline V gives CDR1 SGHTA, CDR2 FQGTGA. CDR3 length: 14 residues. V gave up 4 bases and J gave up 1 base, with 10 bases separating them. CDR3 DNA sequence: TGTGCCAGCAGCTCTCAAGAAAGGAACACTGAAGCTTTCTTT. Its translation: CASSSQERNTEAFF.

The chain couples TRBV5-1 to TRBJ2-2; tentatively, D is TRBD1 (6 bases). Trimming took 0 bases from V and 5 from J, leaving 14 bases between them. Germline CDR1 is SGHRS and CDR2 is YFSETQ. This CDR3 region has 16 residues. The DNA of the CDR3 is TGCGCCAGCAGCTTGGGACAGGCCACCGTTACCGGGGAGCTGTTTTTT. Protein sequence: CASSLGQATVTGELFF.

The chain has TRBV11-3 and TRBJ2-1; 9 bases match TRBD1. CDR3 length equals 12 residues. The V gene's germline CDR1 is SGHNT and CDR2 YENEEA. V was clipped by 5 bases and J by 8 bases; unmatched bases: 1. CDR3 sequence: CASSRDRDEQFF. As DNA, the CDR3 is TGTGCCAGCAGCCGGGACAGGGATGAGCAGTTCTTC.

This chain uses TRBV6-1 with TRBJ1-1; D uncertain. V was trimmed by 0 bases and J by 1 base, leaving 9 bases between them. Germline lookup yields CDR1 MNHNS and CDR2 SASEGT. The CDR3 sequence is 15 residues long. In nucleotides, the CDR3 is TGTGCCAGCAGTGAAGCTTTCGTCGGGAACACTGAAGCTTTCTTT. Protein product: CASSEAFVGNTEAFF.

CDR3 DNA sequence: TGCGCCAGCAGCCCCTATTATGGGGCAGGGAACTATGGCTACACCTTC. This gives the protein CASSPYYGAGNYGYTF. The genes are TRBV4-1 and TRBJ1-2, with D maybe TRBD1 (5 bases). The germline CDR1 and CDR2 sequences are MGHRA and YSYEKL. Trimming took 4 bases from V and 2 from J, leaving 17 bases between them. The CDR3 loop spans 16 amino acids.

This clone was detected only a few times. The chain links TRBV2 to TRBJ2-7; unclear D gene. The V gene's germline CDR1 is SNHLY and CDR2 FYNNEI. V gave up 3 bases and J gave up 9 bases, with 18 bases separating them. This CDR3 comprises 14 residues. CDR3 sequence reads: CASSDSPTDPGQYF. The DNA for the CDR3 is TGTGCCAGCAGTGATAGTCCTACCGACCCGGGGCAGTACTTC.

The chain joins TRBV13 to TRBJ2-7; TRBD1 is a possible D gene (6 bases). The V end was cut by 3 bases, the J end by 0 bases, with 12 bases between. This CDR3 region has 15 residues. Per the germline V gene, CDR1 is PRHDT and CDR2 is FYEKMQ (reference sequence). CDR3 DNA: TGTGCCAGCAGCTTTGACAGGTTAAGCTCCTACGAGCAGTACTTC. Encoded protein: CASSFDRLSSYEQYF. Drawing the rest from reference TRBV13 and TRBJ2-7, the complete variable domain is AAGVIQSPRHLIKEKRETATLKCYPIPRHDTVYWYQQGPGQDPQFLISFYEKMQSDKGSIPDRFSAQQFSDYHSELNMSSLELGDSALYFCASSFDRLSSYEQYFGPGTRLTVT.

The chain employs TRBV18 and TRBJ2-7, with TRBD1 matching 9 bases. V lost 6 bases and J lost 6; bases outside the gene matches: 15. Germline lookup yields CDR1 KGHSH and CDR2 LQKENI. The CDR3 contains 16 residues. Here the CDR3 reads CASSLVTSGQGTEQYF. CDR3 nucleotides: TGTGCCAGCTCGCTAGTCACCTCGGGACAGGGAACCGAGCAGTACTTC.

The J gene is TRBJ2-5, the V gene TRBV18; no clear D. This CDR3 contains 13 residues. Trimming pared 0 bases from V and 3 bases from J, leaving 5 bases between. The germline V gene encodes CDR1 KGHSH and CDR2 LQKENI. The CDR3, as DNA: TGTGCCAGCTCACCACCGATAGAAGAGACCCAGTACTTC. Encoded protein: CASSPPIEETQYF. Supplemented by reference TRBV18 and TRBJ2-5, the full variable domain reads NAGVMQNPRHLVRRRGQEARLRCSPMKGHSHVYWYRQLPEEGLKFMVYLQKENIIDESGMPKERFSAEFPKEGPSILRIQQVVRGDSAAYFCASSPPIEETQYFGPGTRLLVL.

The chain joins TRBV10-1 to TRBJ1-2; D perhaps matches TRBD1 (6 bases). Germline V CDR1 and CDR2: WNHNN, SYGVQD (reference sequence). V was shortened by 5 bases and J by 3 bases, with 13 bases between the two germline ends. The CDR3 sequence is 14 residues long. The CDR3 is CASSNPGAHYGYTF. The DNA of the CDR3 is TGCGCCAGCAGTAATCCAGGGGCCCACTATGGCTACACCTTC.

The chain combines TRBV19 with TRBJ2-7, with 9 bases aligning to TRBD2. The CDR3 runs to 14 residues. Germline V gene sequence: CDR1 LNHDA, CDR2 SQIVND (reference sequence). Losses at the gene ends were 5 bases for V and 4 bases for J; bases not matched to a gene: 6. The chain's CDR3 is CASSAGGPSYEQYF. CDR3 bases: TGTGCCAGTAGTGCGGGGGGGCCTAGTTACGAGCAGTACTTC.

The rearrangement uses TRBV10-2 and TRBJ2-7; the D is unclear. The germline gives CDR1 WSHSY, CDR2 SAAADI. This CDR3 comprises 12 residues. Trimming stripped 0 bases from V and 8 bases from J, with 8 bases between. CDR3 coding DNA: TGCGCCAGCAGTGAGTCACGGGCCCAGCAGTACTTC. Amino acids: CASSESRAQQYF.

V and J are TRBV28 and TRBJ2-4; 8 bases fit TRBD1. There are 18 residues in the CDR3. CDR1 and CDR2 from the germline V gene are MDHEN and SYDVKM. V dropped 3 bases and J dropped 3; count of bases not matched to a gene: 13. The CDR3 DNA sequence: TGTGCCAGCAGTTTGTGGCAGGGGGCGCGGGTTGGCAAAAACATTCAGTACTTC. Encoded protein: CASSLWQGARVGKNIQYF.

The chain uses TRBV7-2 and TRBJ1-4; 7 nucleotides line up with TRBD1. Germline lookup yields CDR1 SGHTA and CDR2 FQGNSA. V dropped 5 bases and J dropped 12; count of bases not matched to a gene: 18. This CDR3 comprises 16 residues. CDR3 nucleotides: TGTGCCAGCAGCCCGGACCTGGACAGGCGGCGGGGGGAACTGTTTTTT. Translating gives CASSPDLDRRRGELFF. Together with reference TRBV7-2 and TRBJ1-4, the CDR3 gives the full variable domain: GAGVSQSPSNKVTEKGKDVELRCDPISGHTALYWYRQSLGQGLEFLIYFQGNSAPDKSGLPSDRFSAERTGGSVSTLTIQRTQQEDSAVYLCASSPDLDRRRGELFFGSGTQLSVL.

V usage is TRBV5-6 and J usage is TRBJ2-5, with 14 positions matching TRBD2. This CDR3 contains 16 residues. Germline CDR1 is SGHDT and CDR2 is YYEEEE. The V segment lost 4 bases and the J segment 3 bases; nucleotides outside the gene matches: 5. The CDR3 bases are TGTGCCAGCAGCCCATTGGGACTAGCGGGAGAAGAGACCCAGTACTTC. Translated, it gives CASSPLGLAGEETQYF.

V usage is TRBV4-1 and J usage is TRBJ2-5, with D uncertain. The end of the DNA aligns better with TRBJ2-7, so the J call may be wrong. CDR3 size: 15 residues. Germline loops: CDR1 MGHRA, CDR2 YSYEKL. CDR3 in DNA: TGCGCCAGCAGCCAAGTGGCAATTAGCTCCTACGAGCAGTACTTC. It yields the protein CASSQVAISSYEQYF.

J is TRBJ2-7 and V is TRBV10-3; no definite D call. The V gene's germline CDR1 is ENHRY and CDR2 SYGVKD. Trimming shortened V by 4 bases and J by 4 bases, and 8 bases separated the two germline ends. CDR3 length: 12 residues. CDR3 sequence: CAISVGKYEQYF. Written as DNA, the CDR3 is TGTGCCATCAGTGTGGGCAAGTACGAGCAGTACTTC.